This entry lists 18 T cell receptor beta chains sequenced from one sample in a study of blood T cell repertoires in COVID-19. Clones were sequenced by immunoSEQ multiplex PCR, and TCRdb holds only the in-frame ones, with some missing. The table lists about 300,000 clones, 88% of them singletons. Sequenced sample: peripheral blood. All receptors derive from a woman in her twenties or thirties who had recovered from COVID-19.

This chain joins TRBV28 and TRBJ2-2, with D possibly TRBD2 on 5 matching bases. CDR3 length equals 14 residues. Trimming removed 4 bases from V and 3 bases from J, with 9 bases in between. Germline CDR1 is MDHEN and CDR2 is SYDVKM. Here the CDR3 reads CASSSGIYTGELFF. In DNA form, the CDR3 reads TGTGCCAGCAGTTCCGGGATTTACACCGGGGAGCTGTTTTTT.

Note on this clone: Additional DNA sequences in this sample encode the identical CDR3. The V gene is TRBV5-4, the J gene TRBJ2-5, with TRBD1 matching 8 bases. Germline V gene lookup returns CDR1 SGHNT and CDR2 YYREEE (reference sequence). CDR3 length: 13 amino acids. After removal of 4 bases from V and 5 bases from J, the junction contained 4 bases not matched to a gene. DNA for the CDR3: TGTGCCAGCAGCCCAGGGGGCGGGGAGACCCAGTACTTC. It translates to CASSPGGGETQYF.

The CDR3 protein is CASRYRALGSQYF. The CDR3 DNA reads as TGCGCCAGCAGATACAGGGCTTTGGGGAGCCAGTACTTC. This chain links TRBV5-1 with TRBJ2-5, with D perhaps TRBD1 (6 bases). There are 13 residues in the CDR3. The V gene's germline CDR1 is SGHRS and CDR2 YFSETQ. V dropped 5 bases and J dropped 10 bases, with 18 bases sitting between them.

The chain combines TRBV28 with TRBJ1-1, with 7 positions matching TRBD1. The V and J ends lost 6 bases and 5 bases, in that order; junction bases with no gene match: 6. The CDR3 is 13 residues long. Germline V gene sequence: CDR1 MDHEN, CDR2 SYDVKM. CDR3 DNA sequence: TGTGCCAGCAGAACAGGGGTTGGGACTGAAGCTTTCTTT. Translating gives CASRTGVGTEAFF.

V usage is TRBV3-1 (or the pseudogene TRBV3-2) and J usage is TRBJ2-2; no definite D call. CDR3 length: 14 amino acids. The V end lost 0 bases, the J end lost 7 bases, and 9 bases lay between the germline ends. Looked up from germline, CDR1 is LGHDT and CDR2 is YNNKEL (reference sequence). The CDR3 DNA sequence: TGTGCCAGCAGCCAAGATCCCGTTAACGGGGAGCTGTTTTTT. Its protein is CASSQDPVNGELFF.

A single count supports this clone. The chain recombines TRBV5-8 with TRBJ2-5; 10 bases line up with TRBD2. J gave up 3 bases and V 1 base, and 6 bases lay outside the gene matches. The CDR3 totals 16 residues. Germline lookup yields CDR1 SGHTS and CDR2 YDEGEE. The CDR3 region is CASSLLAGGQEETQYF. CDR3 in DNA: TGTGCCAGCAGCTTGTTAGCGGGGGGCCAAGAAGAGACCCAGTACTTC.

The chain employs TRBV28 and TRBJ1-2, with a tentative D call TRBD1 (5 bases). The CDR3 extends over 11 amino acids. The V and J ends lost 10 bases and 4 bases respectively, with 10 bases between them. The germline V gene has CDR1 MDHEN and CDR2 SYDVKM. CDR3 in amino acids: CATPGAYGYTF. CDR3 sequence (DNA): TGTGCCACCCCTGGGGCCTATGGCTACACCTTC.

The V and J genes are TRBV19 and TRBJ1-6; the match to TRBD1 covers 7 bases. The CDR3 covers 13 residues. The V and J ends lost 10 bases and 7 bases, in that order; junction bases with no gene match: 7. Germline assignment: CDR1 LNHDA and CDR2 SQIVND (reference sequence). CDR3 in DNA: TGTGCCACAGCGGACAGGCTAAATTCACCCCTCCACTTT. Translation: CATADRLNSPLHF.

The genes are TRBV24-1 and TRBJ2-3; D not certain. This CDR3 spans 18 amino acids. Germline CDR1 KGHDR, CDR2 SFDVKD. The V and J ends lost 0 bases and 2 bases respectively, with 17 bases between them. The DNA of the CDR3 is TGTGCCACCAGTGATTTGCAAGCAGGCGACACGTTCACAGATACGCAGTATTTT. Amino acids: CATSDLQAGDTFTDTQYF.

V and J are TRBV7-2 and TRBJ2-1, with 8 bases fitting TRBD1. Germline V CDR1 and CDR2: SGHTA, FQGNSA. With 3 bases clipped from V and 9 bases from J, the junction kept 7 bases outside the gene matches. CDR3 length: 14 amino acids. The CDR3 loop is CASSLTGDETEQFF. As DNA, the CDR3 is TGTGCCAGCAGCTTGACAGGGGACGAGACTGAGCAGTTCTTC.

The rearrangement links TRBV5-4 to TRBJ2-4, with D perhaps matching TRBD1 (5 bases). From germline, CDR1 is SGHNT and CDR2 YYREEE (reference sequence). The CDR3 runs 15 residues. V gave up 1 base and J gave up 5 bases, with 13 bases separating them. CDR3 coding DNA: TGTGCCAGCAGCTTGACCGACAAAGGGGAAAACATTCAGTACTTC. It codes for CASSLTDKGENIQYF.

This chain joins TRBV7-3 and TRBJ1-1, with D maybe TRBD1 (5 bases). CDR1 is SGHTA and CDR2 is FQGTGA in the germline V gene. The CDR3 totals 13 residues. Trimming shortened V by 4 bases and J by 1 base, and 7 bases separated the two germline ends. The CDR3 DNA is TGTGCCAGCAGCTCAGGACAGAACACTGAAGCTTTCTTT. This codes for CASSSGQNTEAFF.

The CDR3 loop is CASSLSGQGWEQFF. The CDR3 DNA is TGTGCCAGCAGTTTATCGGGACAGGGATGGGAGCAGTTCTTC. The chain combines TRBV28 with TRBJ2-1, with 9 positions matching TRBD1. V lost 1 base, J lost 10 bases, and 5 bases stayed unmatched. The CDR3 length is 14 residues. The germline V gene encodes CDR1 MDHEN and CDR2 SYDVKM.

The chain has TRBV28 and TRBJ1-1, with 9 bases lining up with TRBD1. V trimming: 5 bases; J trimming: 5 bases; junction bases outside the gene matches: 9. This CDR3 has 15 amino acids. Germline V gene sequence: CDR1 MDHEN, CDR2 SYDVKM. CDR3 amino acids: CASSEQGAIGTEAFF. In DNA form, the CDR3 reads TGTGCCAGCAGTGAACAGGGGGCAATAGGGACTGAAGCTTTCTTT.

The genes are TRBV6-2 or TRBV6-3 and TRBJ1-1, with no clear D. Trimming removed 1 base at V and 11 bases at J, with 8 bases between. The CDR3 loop spans 11 amino acids. Germline loops: CDR1 MNHEY, CDR2 SVGEGT. The chain's CDR3 is CASSYWGGAFF. The CDR3 DNA sequence: TGTGCCAGCAGTTACTGGGGAGGGGCTTTCTTT.

This chain connects TRBV4-1 to TRBJ2-3; TRBD2 aligns across 9 bases. Germline loops: CDR1 MGHRA, CDR2 YSYEKL. The CDR3 covers 17 residues. J was trimmed by 6 bases and V by 1 base; bases with no gene match: 11. The CDR3 is CASSQVAPAGGRDTQYF. CDR3 bases: TGCGCCAGCAGCCAAGTAGCTCCAGCGGGGGGTAGGGATACGCAGTATTTT.

The rearrangement joins TRBV5-4 to TRBJ2-7; tentative D call: TRBD2 (6 bases). This CDR3 is 13 amino acids long. Germline-derived CDR1 and CDR2 are SGHNT and YYREEE (reference sequence). V lost 0 bases, J lost 4 bases, and 8 bases lay in between. The CDR3 loop reads CASSLDGGYEQYF. The CDR3 nucleotides are TGTGCCAGCAGCTTGGACGGGGGATACGAGCAGTACTTC. Full variable domain (remainder filled in from reference TRBV5-4 and TRBJ2-7): ETGVTQSPTHLIKTRGQQVTLRCSSQSGHNTVSWYQQALGQGPQFIFQYYREEENGRGNFPPRFSGLQFPNYSSELNVNALELDDSALYLCASSLDGGYEQYFGPGTRLTVT.

The V and J genes are TRBV6-2 or TRBV6-3 and TRBJ1-1, with D uncertain. This CDR3 region has 14 residues. Germline assignment: CDR1 MNHEY and CDR2 SVGEGT. Trimming stripped 2 bases from V and 2 bases from J, with 9 bases between. The chain's CDR3 is CASSYDDTNTEAFF. CDR3 coding DNA: TGTGCCAGCAGTTACGATGACACCAACACTGAAGCTTTCTTT.